The 29 T cell receptor beta chains listed next were all sequenced from one sample in a study of blood T cell repertoires in COVID-19. Profiling relied on immunoSEQ multiplex PCR, and the TCRdb table lists in-frame clones only, not all of them. Of 160,000 or so clones in the sample, approximately 80% were seen once. Sequenced material: PBMCs or T cells enriched from blood (not recorded which). The receptors stem from a man aged 35 to 55 who had recovered from COVID-19.

The chain recombines TRBV9 with TRBJ1-4; TRBD1 is a possible D gene (5 bases). Trimming took 2 bases from V and 1 from J, leaving 9 bases between them. This CDR3 has 15 amino acids. The germline V gene encodes CDR1 SGDLS and CDR2 YYNGEE. The CDR3 DNA is TGTGCCAGCAGCGTGCAGGGTCGAACTAATGAAAAACTGTTTTTT. Translated: CASSVQGRTNEKLFF.

V usage is TRBV5-6 and J usage is TRBJ2-5, with 8 bases aligning to TRBD1. The CDR3 contains 15 residues. The ends lost 4 bases at V and 5 bases at J; junction bases unmatched: 10. Germline assignment: CDR1 SGHDT and CDR2 YYEEEE. The DNA for the CDR3 is TGTGCCAGCAGCACTATGGACAGGGCCGGGGAGACCCAGTACTTC. Translation: CASSTMDRAGETQYF. The complete variable domain, with remaining parts taken from reference TRBV5-6 and TRBJ2-5, reads DAGVTQSPTHLIKTRGQQVTLRCSPKSGHDTVSWYQQALGQGPQFIFQYYEEEERQRGNFPDRFSGHQFPNYSSELNVNALLLGDSALYLCASSTMDRAGETQYFGPGTRLLVL.

V and J are TRBV5-1 and TRBJ2-3; 8 bases are shared with TRBD2. Per the germline V gene, CDR1 is SGHRS and CDR2 is YFSETQ. CDR3 size: 14 residues. Trimming at V came to 7 bases and at J to 5 bases, leaving 9 bases not matched to a gene. CDR3: CASEIGGGRDTQYF. The CDR3 region has the DNA TGCGCCAGCGAGATCGGGGGGGGCCGAGATACGCAGTATTTT.

The chain links TRBV3-1 (or the pseudogene TRBV3-2) to TRBJ1-6, with 7 positions matching TRBD1. This CDR3 is 15 amino acids long. V shed 5 bases, J shed 5 bases, and the junction held 6 bases outside the gene matches. Per germline, CDR1 LGHDT and CDR2 YNNKEL (reference sequence). The CDR3 spells CASSIDRANNSPLHF. In DNA form, the CDR3 reads TGTGCCAGCAGCATAGACAGGGCAAATAATTCACCCCTCCACTTT.

This chain connects TRBV19 to TRBJ1-5; D is ambiguous. The CDR3 length is 18 residues. V was pared by 6 bases and J by 0 bases, with 21 bases between. The germline CDR1 and CDR2 sequences are LNHDA and SQIVND (reference sequence). For the CDR3, the DNA is TGTGCCAGTAGGGGTGGTTTGGAGGGAACTACTAGCAATCAGCCCCAGCATTTT. Translated, it gives CASRGGLEGTTSNQPQHF.

This chain links TRBV29-1 with TRBJ1-2, with 8 positions matching TRBD1. The CDR3 loop spans 12 amino acids. Germline assignment: CDR1 SQVTM and CDR2 ANQGSEA. V was clipped by 6 bases and J by 8 bases; unmatched bases: 8. Written as DNA, the CDR3 is TGCAGCGTAACAGGGGGAGCTCAGGGCTACACCTTC. Protein sequence: CSVTGGAQGYTF.

This clone came up once. This chain uses TRBV7-9 with TRBJ1-1; D is unclear. The CDR3 has 14 amino acids. V was shortened by 5 bases and J by 6 bases, with 16 bases between the two germline ends. Germline V gene data show CDR1 as SEHNR and CDR2 as FQNEAQ (reference sequence). CDR3 in DNA: TGTGCCAGCAGCCCCGATCTAAATTTTGCTGAAGCTTTCTTT. Translating it yields CASSPDLNFAEAFF.

The rearrangement uses TRBV9 and TRBJ2-3; D perhaps matches TRBD1 (6 bases). The CDR3 has 16 residues. Per the germline V gene, CDR1 is SGDLS and CDR2 is YYNGEE. V lost 2 bases and J lost 5, with 18 bases in between. CDR3 sequence reads: CASSVASRGSGDTQYF. The CDR3 DNA reads TGTGCCAGCAGCGTTGCCTCGAGGGGGTCCGGAGATACGCAGTATTTT.

This clone is a singleton in its sample. This sample includes further DNA sequences coding for the same CDR3. The V and J genes are TRBV7-2 and TRBJ2-7; 9 bases align to TRBD2. CDR3 length equals 14 residues. CDR1 and CDR2 (germline): SGHTA, FQGNSA. With V trimmed by 3 bases and J by 2 bases, 2 bases remained unmatched. Here the CDR3 DNA reads TGTGCCAGCAGCTTGGCGGGGGGGACCTACGAGCAGTACGTC. Residues: CASSLAGGTYEQYV.

V gene TRBV29-1 combines with J gene TRBJ1-1; D perhaps matches TRBD1 (5 bases). V was shortened by 6 bases and J by 6 bases, with 14 bases between the two germline ends. The germline V gene has CDR1 SQVTM and CDR2 ANQGSEA. This CDR3 is built from 12 residues. The CDR3 spells CSVARGVAEAFF. CDR3 coding DNA: TGCAGCGTGGCCCGGGGGGTCGCTGAAGCTTTCTTT.

The CDR3 loop is CASSLSYRTDTQYF. CDR3 DNA: TGTGCCAGCAGCCTGTCCTATCGCACAGATACGCAGTATTTT. This chain joins TRBV7-2 and TRBJ2-3; D uncertain. V dropped 5 bases and J dropped 1 base, with 10 bases sitting between them. CDR3 length equals 14 residues. Germline-derived CDR1 and CDR2 are SGHTA and FQGNSA. The full variable domain, completed using reference TRBV7-2 and TRBJ2-3, is GAGVSQSPSNKVTEKGKDVELRCDPISGHTALYWYRQSLGQGLEFLIYFQGNSAPDKSGLPSDRFSAERTGGSVSTLTIQRTQQEDSAVYLCASSLSYRTDTQYFGPGTRLTVL.

This chain joins TRBV19 and TRBJ2-7; D possibly corresponds to TRBD2 (6 bases). The CDR3 consists of 14 residues. The V end lost 6 bases, the J end lost 0 bases, and 12 bases lay between the germline ends. CDR1 is LNHDA, CDR2 SQIVND, per germline (reference sequence). The CDR3: CASSAGRSSYEQYF. The CDR3 DNA reads TGTGCCAGTAGCGCGGGGCGGAGCTCCTACGAGCAGTACTTC.

The chain couples TRBV5-4 to TRBJ1-2, with D tentatively TRBD1 (5 bases). This CDR3 is 15 amino acids long. Deletions cut 4 bases from V and 5 bases from J, with 18 bases between. Germline V gives CDR1 SGHNT, CDR2 YYREEE (reference sequence). CDR3 coding DNA: TGTGCCAGCAGCGCTGGACAAACCCAACGGTATGGCTACACCTTC. Encoded protein: CASSAGQTQRYGYTF.

This clone came up once. The genes are TRBV19 and TRBJ2-7; TRBD1 aligns across 9 bases. Germline CDR1 is LNHDA and CDR2 is SQIVND (reference sequence). The CDR3 loop spans 13 amino acids. V dropped 8 bases and J dropped 2; count of bases not matched to a gene: 4. The CDR3 nucleotides are TGTGCCAGTGCCGGACAGGGGCCCTACGAGCAGTACTTC. It yields the protein CASAGQGPYEQYF.

This rearrangement joins TRBV9 to TRBJ1-1; 7 positions agree with TRBD1. Germline values: CDR1 SGDLS, CDR2 YYNGEE. The V segment lost 0 bases and the J segment 6 bases; nucleotides outside the gene matches: 5. This CDR3 is built from 14 residues. DNA of the CDR3: TGTGCCAGCAGCGTAGGAGGAGGGGGCTCTGAAGCTTTCTTT. It is translated as CASSVGGGGSEAFF.

The V call is TRBV3-1 (or the pseudogene TRBV3-2), the J call TRBJ2-7; 8 nucleotides match TRBD1. The CDR3 is 16 amino acids. CDR1 is LGHDT, CDR2 YNNKEL, per germline (reference sequence). The junction had 10 bases not matched to a gene; V was cut back by 1 base and J by 5 bases. The chain's CDR3 is CASSQGPGQASDEQYF. The CDR3 nucleotides are TGTGCCAGCAGCCAAGGACCGGGACAGGCTTCCGACGAGCAGTACTTC.

The sample holds a few counts of this clone. This chain uses TRBV30 with TRBJ1-2, with D perhaps matching TRBD1 (6 bases). Trimming pared 0 bases from V and 8 bases from J, leaving 13 bases between. The CDR3 has 13 residues. Germline V lookup: CDR1 GTSNPN, CDR2 SVGIG (reference sequence). The CDR3 spells CAWSVGRGKGYTF. CDR3 sequence (DNA): TGTGCCTGGAGTGTCGGCAGGGGAAAAGGCTACACCTTC.

The table lists this clone with a few counts. The chain carries TRBV6-5 and TRBJ2-1; 7 bases agree with TRBD1. J was trimmed by 8 bases and V by 6 bases; bases with no gene match: 4. Germline assignment: CDR1 MNHEY and CDR2 SVGAGI. This CDR3 is 12 amino acids long. As DNA, the CDR3 is TGTGCCAGCAGGACAGGGTCGGATGAGCAGTTCTTC. It translates to CASRTGSDEQFF.

The genes are TRBV5-1 and TRBJ2-5, with TRBD1 matching 7 bases. The CDR3 loop spans 16 amino acids. Germline V gene sequence: CDR1 SGHRS, CDR2 YFSETQ. V shed 4 bases and J 3 bases; nucleotides not matched to a gene: 12. CDR3 region: CASSRRPGGPEETQYF. Here the CDR3 DNA reads TGCGCCAGCAGCCGCAGGCCAGGGGGTCCCGAAGAGACCCAGTACTTC.

Only a few counts were recorded for this clone. The rearrangement joins TRBV9 to TRBJ1-4; weak D call: TRBD1 (6 bases). The CDR3 loop spans 17 amino acids. Trimming removed 0 bases from V and 4 bases from J, with 16 bases in between. CDR1 and CDR2 from the germline V gene are SGDLS and YYNGEE. This chain's CDR3 is CASSVDDRPGYNEKLFF. DNA for the CDR3: TGTGCCAGCAGCGTAGATGACAGGCCAGGCTATAATGAAAAACTGTTTTTT. The entire variable domain, with the rest obtained from reference TRBV9 and TRBJ1-4, is as follows: DSGVTQTPKHLITATGQRVTLRCSPRSGDLSVYWYQQSLDQGLQFLIQYYNGEERAKGNILERFSAQQFPDLHSELNLSSLELGDSALYFCASSVDDRPGYNEKLFFGSGTQLSVL.

The chain recombines TRBV4-2 with TRBJ2-1, with a possible D match to TRBD2 (6 bases). The CDR3 sequence is 16 residues long. The germline V and J ends were trimmed by 4 bases and 0 bases, with 13 bases remaining between them. Germline assignment: CDR1 LGHNA and CDR2 YNFKEQ. The CDR3 DNA reads as TGTGCCAGCAGCCCCACTAGCTCCACCTCCTACAATGAGCAGTTCTTC. Translated, it gives CASSPTSSTSYNEQFF.

The chain combines TRBV4-2 with TRBJ2-1; D not resolved. The ends were cut back, 9 bases at V and 4 bases at J, with 13 bases in the middle. The CDR3 consists of 13 residues. The germline CDR1 and CDR2 sequences are LGHNA and YNFKEQ. The CDR3 is CASSLERYNEQFF. CDR3 DNA: TGTGCCAGTTCCTTAGAGAGGTACAATGAGCAGTTCTTC.

The chain combines TRBV6-5 with TRBJ2-2; 10 bases agree with TRBD1. The CDR3 has 15 residues. Germline V gene sequence: CDR1 MNHEY, CDR2 SVGAGI. With V trimmed by 5 bases and J by 4 bases, 4 bases remained unmatched. CDR3 sequence: CASSRQGAATGELFF. In DNA form, the CDR3 reads TGTGCCAGCAGTAGACAGGGGGCGGCCACCGGGGAGCTGTTTTTT.

The rearrangement uses TRBV27 and TRBJ2-2, with D possibly TRBD2 on 6 matching bases. This CDR3 comprises 17 residues. The V and J ends lost 5 bases and 1 base respectively, with 17 bases between them. Germline V CDR1 and CDR2: MNHEY, SMNVEV (reference sequence). The CDR3 DNA is TGTGCCAGCAGTCTAACCCGCGGGGCACGGAACACCGGGGAGCTGTTTTTT. Its translation is CASSLTRGARNTGELFF.

The chain employs TRBV9 and TRBJ2-7; D possibly corresponds to TRBD1 (6 bases). The CDR3 is 14 residues long. Trimming took 0 bases from V and 3 from J, leaving 10 bases between them. Germline CDR1 reads SGDLS; CDR2 reads YYNGEE. DNA of the CDR3: TGTGCCAGCAGCGTAGGTCAGGGGTTCTACGAGCAGTACTTC. Amino acids: CASSVGQGFYEQYF.

The rearrangement uses TRBV29-1 and TRBJ1-1; D possibly corresponds to TRBD1 (5 bases). The length of the CDR3 is 13 residues. Germline CDR1 SQVTM, CDR2 ANQGSEA. Trimming removed 2 bases at V and 4 bases at J, with 11 bases between. The CDR3 region has the DNA TGCAGCGTTGAAAGTCAGGGCATCACTGAAGCTTTCTTT. This encodes CSVESQGITEAFF.

This chain joins TRBV3-1 (or the pseudogene TRBV3-2) and TRBJ1-2, with 7 bases identical to TRBD1. Germline CDR1 reads LGHDT; CDR2 reads YNNKEL (reference sequence). The ends lost 1 base at V and 4 bases at J; junction bases unmatched: 3. CDR3 length equals 14 residues. The CDR3 coding sequence is TGTGCCAGCAGCCAAGGACAGGGCCGCTATGGCTACACCTTC. Residues: CASSQGQGRYGYTF.

V usage is TRBV15 and J usage is TRBJ1-5; perhaps TRBD1 as D (5 bases). This CDR3 contains 14 residues. Trimming pared 1 base from V and 6 bases from J, leaving 10 bases between. CDR1 and CDR2 (germline): LNHNV, YYDKDF (reference sequence). This CDR3 reads CATSRGGEVQPQHF. The CDR3 DNA reads TGTGCCACCAGCAGAGGGGGGGAGGTTCAGCCCCAGCATTTT.

This sequence joins TRBV6-6 and TRBJ2-5, with 7 positions matching TRBD1. The J segment lost 4 bases and the V segment lost 4 bases, leaving 3 bases of the junction unmatched. The CDR3 loop spans 13 amino acids. Germline CDR1 and CDR2: MNHNY and SVGAGI (reference sequence). The DNA for the CDR3 is TGTGCCAGCAGTTCGACAGGGTCAGAGACCCAGTACTTC. Residues: CASSSTGSETQYF.